Below, one TCR beta chain is given with its context. Its specificity is unknown. Vbeta (60) and Jbeta (13) primers were used in the PCR. As handled by the study authors: The count from a later analysis was about 80 million unique TCR beta chains, roughly 11 million of them shared. Assay: immunoSEQ multiplex PCR; the TCRdb copy retains only in-frame clones and omits some. From that table come the V and J calls and clone size; the DNA was used to work out D and trimming. Of around 150,000 clones listed, 75% are singletons. The data were obtained in a study of cytomegalovirus exposure and HLA in healthy donors. Germline V gives CDR1 SGHVS, CDR2 FQNEAQ. The CDR3 contains 12 residues. The junction had 4 bases not matched to a gene; V was cut back by 8 bases and J by 5 bases. Points from the study as a whole: The study put 150 to 200 TCR beta chains on its list as cytomegalovirus-associated. In a later analysis, around 18,000 TCR beta sequences were associated with HLA alleles at 0.05 false discovery rate.

The gene calls are TRBV7-8 and TRBJ1-1, with 8 nucleotides matching TRBD1. Source material: PBMCs. This sequence was found in a woman in her thirties or forties in good health and CMV-seropositive. The CDR3 sequence is CASLRTGTEAFF. CDR3 nucleotide sequence: TGTGCCAGCCTCAGGACAGGGACTGAAGCTTTCTTT. Full variable domain (missing parts from reference TRBV7-8 and TRBJ1-1): GAGVSQSPRYKVAKRGQDVALRCDPISGHVSLFWYQQALGQGPEFLTYFQNEAQLDKSGLPSDRFFAERPEGSVSTLKIQRTQQEDSAVYLCASLRTGTEAFFGQGTRLTVV.